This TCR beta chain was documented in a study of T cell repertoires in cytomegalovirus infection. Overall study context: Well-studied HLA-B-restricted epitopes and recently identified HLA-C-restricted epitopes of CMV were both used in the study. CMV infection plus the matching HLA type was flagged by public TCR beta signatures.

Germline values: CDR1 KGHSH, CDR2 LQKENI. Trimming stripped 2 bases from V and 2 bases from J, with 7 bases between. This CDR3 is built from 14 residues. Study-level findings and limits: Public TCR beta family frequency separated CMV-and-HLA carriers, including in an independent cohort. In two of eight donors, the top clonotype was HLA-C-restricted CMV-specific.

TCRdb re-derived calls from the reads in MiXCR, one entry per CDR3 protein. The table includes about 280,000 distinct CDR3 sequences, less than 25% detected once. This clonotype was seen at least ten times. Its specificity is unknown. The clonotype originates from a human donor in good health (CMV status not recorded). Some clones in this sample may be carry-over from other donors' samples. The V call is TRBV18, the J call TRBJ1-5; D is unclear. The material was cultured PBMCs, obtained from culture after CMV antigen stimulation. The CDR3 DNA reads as TGTGCCAGCTCACCAGTGATGGGCAATCAGCCCCAGCATTTT. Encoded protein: CASSPVMGNQPQHF.